The rows below give T cell receptor beta chains drawn from one sample of a study of early T cells in non-severe SARS-CoV-2 infection. TCRdb redid the calling of the 5' RACE reads with MiXCR, one entry per CDR3 protein. The data contain about 77,000 distinct CDR3 sequences, 9.5% to 15% of them seen just once; the ten biggest clones take up roughly 15%. Source: whole blood, taken at baseline. The receptors were sampled from an adult who was a healthcare worker with PCR-confirmed SARS-CoV-2 infection or an uninfected control (not recorded which). The donor label of this sample is uncertain. Both conserved end residues are part of each CDR3. Each record gives: clone size, V gene, J gene, D gene, CDR3 protein, CDR3 DNA. D genes are given only for firm matches. Rows give clone size only sometimes, using once, few, many, or a class for an expanded clone.

few	TRBV7-2	TRBJ1-2	-	CASSLAQENYGYTF	TGTGCCAGCAGCTTAGCTCAGGAAAACTATGGCTACACCTTC
-	TRBV7-9	TRBJ2-3	-	CASSLADHTQYF	TGTGCCAGCAGCTTAGCCGACCATACGCAGTATTTT
-	TRBV18	TRBJ2-3	TRBD2	CASSPRSGRFSTDTQYF	TGTGCCAGCTCACCACGAAGCGGGAGGTTCAGCACAGATACGCAGTATTTT
-	TRBV20-1	TRBJ2-3	-	CSAQQPARRDTQYF	TGCAGTGCTCAACAGCCCGCAAGGAGGGATACGCAGTATTTT
-	TRBV5-1	TRBJ2-1	-	CASSLNMGANEQFF	TGCGCCAGCAGCTTGAATATGGGGGCCAATGAGCAGTTCTTC
many	TRBV12-3/TRBV12-4	TRBJ2-1	TRBD2	CASSLTSLAVYNEQFF	TGTGCCAGCAGTTTAACGTCCCTAGCGGTATACAATGAGCAGTTCTTC
-	TRBV7-6	TRBJ2-5	TRBD1	CASSRDRFGTQYF	TGTGCCAGCAGCCGGGACAGGTTCGGGACCCAGTACTTC
few	TRBV27	TRBJ2-5	-	CASQRSPLDRTQYF	TGTGCCAGCCAGAGGAGCCCATTAGACCGGACCCAGTACTTC
many	TRBV5-1	TRBJ2-3	TRBD2	CASSGRAGTSGTDTQYF	TGTGCCAGCAGCGGGAGGGCCGGGACTAGCGGCACAGATACGCAGTATTTT
-	TRBV6-2/TRBV6-3	TRBJ1-5	-	CASRVMSGSQPQHF	TGTGCCAGCAGGGTCATGTCAGGGTCTCAGCCCCAGCATTTT
few	TRBV9	TRBJ2-5	-	CASSDLSGQETQYF	TGTGCCAGCAGCGACCTTAGCGGACAAGAGACCCAGTACTTC
few	TRBV6-5	TRBJ2-5	-	CAAGWGAETQYF	TGTGCCGCCGGCTGGGGCGCCGAGACCCAGTACTTC
-	TRBV27	TRBJ2-3	-	CASSLSSSRQGTDTQYF	TGTGCCAGCAGTTTATCGAGTTCCAGGCAAGGCACAGATACGCAGTATTTT
many	TRBV6-6	TRBJ1-1	-	CASSPGANTEAFF	TGTGCCAGCAGTCCAGGTGCGAACACTGAAGCTTTCTTT
few	TRBV6-2/TRBV6-3	TRBJ2-1	-	CASSYLGRKEQFF	TGTGCCAGCAGCTACCTGGGTCGTAAGGAGCAGTTCTTC
few	TRBV4-2	TRBJ2-1	TRBD2	CASSPVPGLAGGPGEQFF	TGTGCCAGCAGCCCCGTCCCGGGACTAGCGGGGGGGCCGGGTGAGCAGTTCTTC
-	TRBV5-5	TRBJ1-5	-	CASSYHPGQPQHF	TGTGCCAGCAGTTATCATCCGGGTCAGCCCCAGCATTTT
-	TRBV18	TRBJ2-1	TRBD2	CASSLTRASGLSSYNEQFF	TGTGCCAGCTCCCTCACGCGGGCTAGCGGGTTGAGCTCCTACAATGAGCAGTTCTTC
many	TRBV2	TRBJ2-5	-	CASNIVGGFQETQYF	TGTGCCAGTAACATTGTCGGAGGCTTCCAAGAGACCCAGTACTTC
few	TRBV4-3	TRBJ2-3	-	CASSHRLDGADTQYF	TGCGCCAGCAGCCATCGACTAGACGGCGCAGATACGCAGTATTTT
many	TRBV12-3/TRBV12-4	TRBJ2-3	-	CASSSQIATQSFDTQYF	TGTGCCAGCAGTTCACAAATAGCCACCCAGAGCTTCGACACGCAGTATTTT
many	TRBV7-8	TRBJ1-1	-	CASSLRAPNTEAFF	TGTGCCAGCAGCTTACGGGCTCCGAACACTGAAGCTTTCTTT
-	TRBV5-1	TRBJ1-5	-	CASSFVGDQPQHF	TGCGCCAGCAGCTTTGTAGGGGATCAGCCCCAGCATTTT
-	TRBV7-2	TRBJ2-2	-	CASSASLAGELFF	TGTGCCAGCAGCGCCAGTCTAGCCGGGGAGCTGTTTTTT
many	TRBV6-2/TRBV6-3	TRBJ1-1	-	CASSFLYTTEAFF	TGTGCCAGCAGTTTCCTATATACGACTGAAGCTTTCTTT
-	TRBV11-3	TRBJ2-1	TRBD1	CASSLRPDRGRDNEQFF	TGTGCCAGCAGCTTAAGGCCGGACAGGGGGCGCGACAATGAGCAGTTCTTC
-	TRBV6-1	TRBJ1-6	-	CASRIFRDGSYNSPLHF	TGTGCCAGCAGAATATTCCGGGACGGAAGCTATAATTCACCCCTCCACTTT
-	TRBV5-1	TRBJ2-1	TRBD1	CASSPGQGFPGNEQFF	TGCGCCAGCAGCCCGGGACAGGGGTTTCCCGGCAATGAGCAGTTCTTC
few	TRBV3-1	TRBJ2-3	-	CASSQADTQYF	TGTGCCAGCAGCCAAGCAGATACGCAGTATTTT
few	TRBV19	TRBJ2-5	-	CASSPSVGVVTQYF	TGTGCCAGTAGTCCCTCGGTTGGGGTTGTGACCCAGTACTTC
-	TRBV7-2	TRBJ2-7	-	CASSPVGGASEQYF	TGTGCCAGCAGCCCTGTGGGGGGGGCCTCCGAGCAGTACTTC